This is a list of T cell receptor beta chains from one sample in a study of identical twins. TCRdb called the 5' RACE reads again in MiXCR, with one record for every CDR3 protein. Here the sample spans 400,000 to 600,000 distinct CDR3 sequences, about 20% being singletons. A further study also used this sample, focusing on yellow fever vaccine responses in identical twins.

Specimen: CD4+ T cells sorted from blood. The receptors were gathered from a woman aged 18-29 years in good health. Both conserved end residues are trimmed from each CDR3.

>TRBV24-1
ATSDGRPSMVDTQY
>TRBV12-3/TRBV12-4
ASSQGQAIRPQH
>TRBV3-1
ASSPSLAGSNEQF
>TRBV4-1
ASSQDRGLGYTGELF
>TRBV29-1
SATARSDTQY
>TRBV2
ASTRDRGLAEAF
>TRBV2
ASMEVRQNEKLF
>TRBV20-1
SARGQGHNEQF
>TRBV15
ATSSGDRGPYGYT
>TRBV20-1
SARVLAGYNEQF
>TRBV3-1
ASSRRGAAPIYGYT
>TRBV12-3/TRBV12-4
ASSSTVNEQF
>TRBV24-1
ATSDLYPDQVAETQY